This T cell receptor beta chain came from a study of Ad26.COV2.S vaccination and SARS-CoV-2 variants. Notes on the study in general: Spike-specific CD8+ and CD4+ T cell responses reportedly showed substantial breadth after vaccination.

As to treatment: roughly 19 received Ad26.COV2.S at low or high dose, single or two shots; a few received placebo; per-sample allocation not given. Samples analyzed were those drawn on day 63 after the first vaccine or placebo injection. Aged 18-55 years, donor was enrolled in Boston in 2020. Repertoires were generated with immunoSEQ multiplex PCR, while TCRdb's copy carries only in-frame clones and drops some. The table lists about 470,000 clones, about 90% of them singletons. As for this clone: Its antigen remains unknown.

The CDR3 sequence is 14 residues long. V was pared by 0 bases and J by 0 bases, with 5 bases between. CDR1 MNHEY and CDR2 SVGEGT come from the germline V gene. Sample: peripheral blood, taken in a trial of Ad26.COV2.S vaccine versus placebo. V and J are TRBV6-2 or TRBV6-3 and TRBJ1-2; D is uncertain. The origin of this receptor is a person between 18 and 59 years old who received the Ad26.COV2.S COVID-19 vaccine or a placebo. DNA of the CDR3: TGTGCCAGCAGTTACTCTCCGGCTAACTATGGCTACACCTTC. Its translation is CASSYSPANYGYTF.